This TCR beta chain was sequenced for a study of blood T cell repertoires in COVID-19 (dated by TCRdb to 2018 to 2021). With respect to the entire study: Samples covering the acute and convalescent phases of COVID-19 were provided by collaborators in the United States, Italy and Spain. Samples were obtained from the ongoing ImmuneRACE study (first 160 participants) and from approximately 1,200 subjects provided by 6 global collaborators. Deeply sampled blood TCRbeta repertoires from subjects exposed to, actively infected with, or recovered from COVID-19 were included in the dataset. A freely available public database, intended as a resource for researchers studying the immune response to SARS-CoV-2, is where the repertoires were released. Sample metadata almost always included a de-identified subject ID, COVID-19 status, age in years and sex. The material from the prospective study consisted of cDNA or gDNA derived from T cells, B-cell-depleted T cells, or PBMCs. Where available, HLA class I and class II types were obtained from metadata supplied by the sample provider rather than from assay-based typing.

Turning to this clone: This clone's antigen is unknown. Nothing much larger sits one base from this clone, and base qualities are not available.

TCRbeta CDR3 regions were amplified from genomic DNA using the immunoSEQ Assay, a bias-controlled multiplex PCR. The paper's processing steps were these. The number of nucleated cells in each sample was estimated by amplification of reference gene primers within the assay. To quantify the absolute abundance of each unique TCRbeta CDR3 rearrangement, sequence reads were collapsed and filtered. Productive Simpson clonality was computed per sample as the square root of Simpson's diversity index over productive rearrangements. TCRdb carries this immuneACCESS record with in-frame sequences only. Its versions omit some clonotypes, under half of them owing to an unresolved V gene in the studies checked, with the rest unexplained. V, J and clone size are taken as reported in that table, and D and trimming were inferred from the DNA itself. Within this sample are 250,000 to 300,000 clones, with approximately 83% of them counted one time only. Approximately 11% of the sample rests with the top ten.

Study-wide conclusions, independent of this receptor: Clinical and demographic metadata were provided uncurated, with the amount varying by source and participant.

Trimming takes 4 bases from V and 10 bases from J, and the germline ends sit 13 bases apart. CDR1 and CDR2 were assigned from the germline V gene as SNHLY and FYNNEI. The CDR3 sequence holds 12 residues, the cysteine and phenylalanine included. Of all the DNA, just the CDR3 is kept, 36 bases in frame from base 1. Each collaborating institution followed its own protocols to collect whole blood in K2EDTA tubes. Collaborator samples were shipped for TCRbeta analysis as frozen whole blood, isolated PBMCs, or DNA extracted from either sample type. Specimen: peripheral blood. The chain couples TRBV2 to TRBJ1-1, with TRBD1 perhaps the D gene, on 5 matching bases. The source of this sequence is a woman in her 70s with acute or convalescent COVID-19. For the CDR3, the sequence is CASSVPPGGAFF. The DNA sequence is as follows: TGTGCCAGCAGTGTGCCCCCGGGGGGAGCTTTCTTT.